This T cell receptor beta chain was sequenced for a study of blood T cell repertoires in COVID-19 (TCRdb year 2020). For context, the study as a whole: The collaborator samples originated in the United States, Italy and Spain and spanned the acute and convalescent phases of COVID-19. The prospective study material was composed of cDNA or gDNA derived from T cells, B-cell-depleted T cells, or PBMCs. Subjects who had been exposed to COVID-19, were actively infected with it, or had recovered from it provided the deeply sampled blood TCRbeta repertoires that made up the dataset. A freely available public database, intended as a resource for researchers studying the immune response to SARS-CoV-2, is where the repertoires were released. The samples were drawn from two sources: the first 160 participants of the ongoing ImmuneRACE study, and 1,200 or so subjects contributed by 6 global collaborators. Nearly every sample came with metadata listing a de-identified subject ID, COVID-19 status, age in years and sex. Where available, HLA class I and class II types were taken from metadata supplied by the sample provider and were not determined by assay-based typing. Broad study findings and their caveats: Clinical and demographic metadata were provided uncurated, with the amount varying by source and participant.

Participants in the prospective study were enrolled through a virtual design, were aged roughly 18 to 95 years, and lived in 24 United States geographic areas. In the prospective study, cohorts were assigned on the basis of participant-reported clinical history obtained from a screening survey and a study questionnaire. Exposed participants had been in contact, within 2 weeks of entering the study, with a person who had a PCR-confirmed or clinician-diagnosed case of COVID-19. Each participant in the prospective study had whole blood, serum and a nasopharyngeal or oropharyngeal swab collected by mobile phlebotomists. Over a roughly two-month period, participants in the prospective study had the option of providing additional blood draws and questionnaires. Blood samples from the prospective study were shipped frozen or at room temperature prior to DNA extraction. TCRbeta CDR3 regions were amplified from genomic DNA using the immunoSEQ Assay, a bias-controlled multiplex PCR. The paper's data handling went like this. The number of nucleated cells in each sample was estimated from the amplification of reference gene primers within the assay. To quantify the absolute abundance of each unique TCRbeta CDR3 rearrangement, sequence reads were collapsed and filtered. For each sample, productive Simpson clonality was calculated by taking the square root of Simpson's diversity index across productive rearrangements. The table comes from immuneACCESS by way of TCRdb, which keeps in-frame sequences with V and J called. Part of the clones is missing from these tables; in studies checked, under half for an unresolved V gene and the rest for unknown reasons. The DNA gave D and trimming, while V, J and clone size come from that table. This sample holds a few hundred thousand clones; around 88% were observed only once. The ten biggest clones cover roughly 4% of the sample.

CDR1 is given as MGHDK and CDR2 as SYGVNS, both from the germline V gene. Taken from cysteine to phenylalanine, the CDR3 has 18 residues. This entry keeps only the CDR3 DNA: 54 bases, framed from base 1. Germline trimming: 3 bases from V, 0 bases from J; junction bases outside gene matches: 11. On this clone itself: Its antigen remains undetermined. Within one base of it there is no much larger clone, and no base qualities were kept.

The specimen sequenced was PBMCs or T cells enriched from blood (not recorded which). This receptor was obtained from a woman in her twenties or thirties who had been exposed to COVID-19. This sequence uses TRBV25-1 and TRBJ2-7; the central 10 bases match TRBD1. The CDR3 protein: CASSDPIWDRGSSYEQYF. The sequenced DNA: TGTGCCAGCAGTGATCCTATCTGGGACAGGGGCAGCTCCTACGAGCAGTACTTC.